This T cell receptor beta chain appears in the sequencing data of a study of cytomegalovirus exposure and HLA in healthy donors (dated 2017 in TCRdb). Regarding the complete study: In an earlier analysis of several hundred of the donors, 250 to 300 Gb of sequence data and 90 million to 130 million unique TCR beta sequences from roughly 190 million T cells were reported. To predict cytomegalovirus infection status, the study combined high-throughput TCR immunosequencing, statistical association of individual TCRs with disease status, and machine learning. An earlier analysis of nearly 600 of the donors applied high-throughput TCR beta sequencing to assess whether each TCR beta V gene segment acted as functional or pseudogenic. Typing coverage differed by locus: A, B, C, DRB1 and DQB1 were typed in about 620-630 donors, DQA1 in around 500, DPA1 in some 600, and DPB1 in about 450. The aim of the study was to test whether cataloging public T cell receptors could identify signatures of past pathogen exposure. Rather than using new phenotypic data, the later analysis identified candidate immune exposures from TCR beta sequences and from how often those sequences occurred across donors. An early release covering 500 to 750 HLA-typed donors comprised 250 to 350 gigabases of sequencing data and roughly 86 million unique TCR sequences. In a later genetic analysis, genome-wide SNP genotypes for about 55% of the roughly 700 donors were used, and that subset was treated as a discovery cohort. Among the roughly 370 genotyped donors, 81% belonged to the genetic ancestry cluster associated with self-reported Caucasian donors. Among roughly 400 genotyped donors of the cohort, an average of roughly 230,000 unique TCR beta nucleotide sequences was sequenced per donor, of which roughly 17% were non-productive. A handful of DR-DQ haplotypes were handled as single units for association and clustering because linkage in the cohort was strong. A separate validation cohort of about 110 different subjects was used in addition to the roughly 700-subject first cohort. In a later analysis, previously published TCR beta repertoires from 500 to 750 donors were re-analyzed and high-resolution HLA genotyping was added so that TCR occurrence patterns could be studied. Using immunosequencing, the study profiled T cell repertoires from about 650 subjects and related those repertoires to cytomegalovirus serostatus. All discovery cohort repertoires had been generated on a single sequencing platform. Class I and class II HLA loci were covered by the typing at four-digit resolution. Donor age, sex, ethnicity and CMV serostatus were compiled together with the repertoire data.

The method was the immunoSEQ multiplex PCR assay. For the multiplex PCR, a mixture combining 60 forward primers for TCR Vbeta segments and 13 reverse primers for TCR Jbeta segments was used. Amplification of the CDR3 region of rearranged TCR beta genes was performed with a multiplex PCR assay on genomic DNA. Amplified TCR beta libraries were sequenced as 87-base-pair reads on the Illumina HiSeq System. The authors processed their data as follows. Across the roughly 600 repertoires, a later analysis counted tens of millions of unique TCR beta chains, roughly 11 million of which were shared by at least two donors. A nearest-neighbor algorithm error-corrected the raw reads and collapsed the reads into unique sequences, merging closely related sequences to remove PCR and sequencing errors. Alignment of CDR3 sequences to IMGT reference sequences was used to assign V, D and J gene segments. For a sequence to be retained, a match of at least six nucleotides to both a V gene segment and a J gene segment was required. A rearrangement was called productive if the CDR3 had no stop codons and remained in frame with V and J, and every other rearrangement was called non-productive. Following IMGT convention, CDR3 was defined as the stretch from the second conserved V-encoded cysteine up to the conserved J-encoded phenylalanine. Sequences without an unambiguous match to a single V gene segment were excluded from the earlier analysis of over 500 of the donors. In an earlier analysis of several hundred of the donors, a V segment was called functional when productive rearrangements were above 56.7%, and segregating when the standard deviation between donors exceeded 5%. To diagnose cytomegalovirus status from the catalog of TCR beta chain sequences, a statistical classification framework was built. A later analysis assigned V and J genes by comparing TCR nucleotide sequences with IMGT/GENE-DB human TR gene sequences. The TCRdist pipeline was used in a later analysis to assign CDR3 sequences and most-parsimonious VDJ recombination scenarios. In a later analysis, each TCR beta chain was defined by its CDR3 amino acid sequence together with its V-gene family, and reads without a unique V-gene family were excluded. In a later analysis, 550 to 650 highly shared, low-generation-probability nucleotide sequences were removed to address suspected cross-contamination and a sequencing artifact. A later analysis calculated a clonal expansion index for each public chain from normalized within-repertoire ranks of inferred template counts. In a later analysis, generation probabilities were computed using a VDJ recombination model fitted to out-of-frame rearrangements, and the results were checked against IGoR. A later analysis scored TCR-TCR, TCR-HLA and TCR-CMV co-occurrence with hypergeometric tests, applying a repertoire-size bias correction to TCR pairs. A later analysis estimated false discovery rates by permuting HLA or CMV assignments 20 times. In a later analysis, co-occurring TCRs were grouped using DBSCAN, with TCRdist sequence similarity added in when clustering inside HLA-allele-positive subsets. For co-occurrence clustering, repertoires with fewer than 30,000 or more than 120,000 public chains were excluded, along with 5 or 6 repertoires with anomalous nucleotide sharing. Sourced from immuneACCESS, this table was stored by TCRdb with only in-frame sequences that have V and J called. A share of the clones is absent; for the studies checked, an unresolved V gene accounts for under half, and the remainder has no known explanation. Clonal size and the V and J genes are those of that table, whereas D and trimming came from the DNA. The sample has under 150,000 clones on record, 82% of them singletons. The leading ten clones occupy 1.4% of the sample.

In total, over 600 healthy bone marrow donors made up the cohort. At the time of sampling, every cohort member was nominally healthy, though immune exposures that went unrecorded were likely present. The donor tested CMV seropositive and was one of the 289 seropositive cohort members. Every donor gave a peripheral blood sample, and the peripheral blood mononuclear cells from that sample were used for TCR beta sequencing. The Qiagen DNeasy Blood Extraction Kit was used to extract genomic DNA from the blood cell samples. What the research found in general, with its limitations: CMV serostatus was the only immune exposure information available for the cohort. A later genetic analysis associated a missense DCLRE1C variant with V-gene and J-gene trimming of TCR beta chains, and an independent cohort replicated the association. In an earlier analysis of 587 of the donors, most TCR beta V segments appeared in productive rearrangements about 87% or about 30% of the time, broadly matching IMGT annotations. According to a later genetic analysis, donors in an Asian-associated ancestry cluster had fewer N-insertions in productive TCRs than the approximately 670-donor mean. When HLA alleles, especially DR and DQ, strongly co-occurred, TCR associations were difficult to assign to individual alleles. According to a later analysis, parvovirus B19, influenza, CMV and Epstein-Barr virus appeared linked to several top co-occurrence clusters. The authors suggested that the approach could potentially be generalized to other disease states and immunological phenotypes. Specific HLA alleles were associated with roughly 16,000 TCR beta sequences at a false discovery rate of 0.05 in a later analysis. A few of the identified cytomegalovirus-associated TCR beta chains were confirmed in vitro to be specific for cytomegalovirus antigens. In this cohort, only TCR beta chains were sequenced, and detectable features were limited by the absence of alpha or paired-chain data. Some IMGT-functional V segments, including TRBV6-2 and TRBV6-3, could not be distinguished by the 87-base-pair reads and were therefore excluded. Correlated functional status among segregating V segments might reflect linkage disequilibrium, but an unknown experimental factor could not be ruled out. A further reported finding was that TCR beta sequences accurately predicted the HLA-A and HLA-B alleles for most subjects in the first cohort. The study listed 164 TCR beta chains as associated with cytomegalovirus. According to a later analysis, TCR association rates differed among HLA loci, with DRB1 alleles showing the most associated TCRs and HLA-C alleles showing the fewest. A later analysis found that most CMV-associated TCR beta chains appeared HLA-restricted, with HLA associations seemingly driven largely by CMV exposure. In a later analysis, HLA-associated TCR beta chains showed more clonal expansion and lower generation probabilities than non-associated chains that were equally common. The classifier was reported to diagnose cytomegalovirus status with high specificity and sensitivity in both the original cohort and the validation cohort. A group of highly shared sequence variants was considered likely to be a technical artifact of the sequencing pipeline. Because counts were too low, approximately 18 rarely observed V segments, including chromosome 9 orphons, were excluded from the earlier analysis of fewer than 650 of the donors. HLA typing was unavailable for some donors at each locus, so association tests used only the typed subset. Sequencing depth was assumed to be roughly uniform across donors in the presence/absence analyses, though that assumption may not hold. Across donors, most TCR sequences were observed very rarely, whereas some public TCRs were present in many individuals.

This clone occurred once. The antigen this receptor binds is unknown. Base qualities are not at hand, and no much larger clone is one base apart. Trimming costs V 3 bases and J 0 bases, and their ends lie 11 bases apart. CDR1 MNHNS and CDR2 SASEGT were looked up in the germline V gene. The CDR3 has 16 amino acids, counting the end cysteine and phenylalanine. Just CDR3 DNA is preserved here, 48 bases in frame from base 1. Sequenced sample: PBMCs. This receptor was obtained from a man under 40 in good health and CMV-seropositive. Here the chain combines TRBV6-1 and TRBJ2-2; the D gene is perhaps TRBD1, from 6 matching bases. The nucleotide sequence reads TGTGCCAGCAGTGACAACAGGGTCGCGAACACCGGGGAGCTGTTTTTT. Translated, this is CASSDNRVANTGELFF.